This TCR beta chain emerged from a study of blood T cell repertoires in COVID-19. Study-level background: Samples taken during acute and convalescent COVID-19 were collected in the United States, Italy and Spain.

Study processing details: Nucleated cell counts were estimated from reference gene primer amplification. Using immunoSEQ multiplex PCR, the repertoire was profiled, and TCRdb retains in-frame clones only, with some absent. From that table come the V and J calls and clone size; the DNA was used to work out D and trimming. Counted here are about 92,000 clones, 75% to 85% occurring once; the ten biggest clones make up about a tenth. The CDR3 is 15 residues long. CDR1 is MDHEN, CDR2 SYDVKM, per germline. Trimming stripped 2 bases from V and 7 bases from J, with 15 bases between. What was sequenced was peripheral blood. The chain uses TRBV28 and TRBJ1-5; the D gene is possibly TRBD1 (6 bases). The TCR originated in a woman between 65 and 79 years old with acute or convalescent COVID-19. The CDR3 DNA is TGTGCCAGCAGTTTACTCGGACAGAACTTGCAGCCCCAGCATTTT. The encoded protein is CASSLLGQNLQPQHF.